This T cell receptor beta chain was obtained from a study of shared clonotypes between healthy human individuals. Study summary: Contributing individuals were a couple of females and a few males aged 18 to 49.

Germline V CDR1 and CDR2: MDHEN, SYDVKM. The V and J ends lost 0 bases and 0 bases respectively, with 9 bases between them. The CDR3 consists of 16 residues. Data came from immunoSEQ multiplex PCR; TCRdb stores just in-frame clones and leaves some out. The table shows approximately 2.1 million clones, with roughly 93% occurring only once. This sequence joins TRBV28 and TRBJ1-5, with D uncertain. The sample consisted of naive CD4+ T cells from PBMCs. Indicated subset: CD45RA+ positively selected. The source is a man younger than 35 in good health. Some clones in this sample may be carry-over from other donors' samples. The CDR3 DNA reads TGTGCCAGCAGTTTATGGGCAGGAAATAGCAATCAGCCCCAGCATTTT. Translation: CASSLWAGNSNQPQHF. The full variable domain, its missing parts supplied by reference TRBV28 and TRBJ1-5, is DVKVTQSSRYLVKRTGEKVFLECVQDMDHENMFWYRQDPGLGLRLIYFSYDVKMKEKGDIPEGYSVSREKKERFSLILESASTNQTSMYLCASSLWAGNSNQPQHFGDGTRLSIL.